This T cell receptor (beta chain) came from a study of patients and donors after allogeneic stem cell transplantation. TCRdb used MiXCR to reprocess the RT-PCR reads, holding one entry per CDR3 protein. The data hold roughly 880,000 distinct CDR3 sequences, with around 17% observed a single time. Germline assignment: CDR1 SGHRS and CDR2 YFSETQ. Trimming removed 5 bases from V and 9 bases from J, with 19 bases in between. The CDR3 totals 14 residues. This clonotype has more than one count but fewer than ten. The TCR sequence derives from a human donor who was either an allogeneic HSCT recipient or a stem cell or donor lymphocyte infusion donor (not recorded which). It is not recorded whose cells these are; they may come from a transplant donor. The sequenced sample consisted of blood, either unsorted or a sorted T cell fraction (not recorded which). This chain links TRBV5-1 with TRBJ2-3; D is unresolved. The chain's CDR3 is CASSPTPFRATQYF. CDR3 in DNA: TGCGCCAGCAGTCCGACCCCCTTTAGAGCGACGCAGTATTTT.